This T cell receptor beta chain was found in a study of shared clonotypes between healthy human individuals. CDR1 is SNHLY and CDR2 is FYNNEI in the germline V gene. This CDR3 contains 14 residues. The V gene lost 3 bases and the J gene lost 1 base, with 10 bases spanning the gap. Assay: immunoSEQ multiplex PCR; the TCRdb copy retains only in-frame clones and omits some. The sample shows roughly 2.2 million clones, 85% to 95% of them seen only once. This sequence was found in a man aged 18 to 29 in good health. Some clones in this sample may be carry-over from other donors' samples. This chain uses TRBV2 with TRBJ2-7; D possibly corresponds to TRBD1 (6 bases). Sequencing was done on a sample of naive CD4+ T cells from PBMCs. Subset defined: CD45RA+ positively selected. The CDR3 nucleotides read TGTGCCAGCAGTGACCAGGGGATATCCTACGAGCAGTACTTC. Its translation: CASSDQGISYEQYF.